Below, 30 T cell receptor beta chains from the same sample are listed, as sequenced in a study of STAT5B mutations in CD4+ large granular lymphocyte leukemia. Produced via immunoSEQ multiplex PCR; TCRdb's table is partial and in-frame only. Of around 30,000 clones detected, just under 75% appear once; the ten largest clones hold 3% to 3.5%. What was sequenced was CD4+ T cells from blood buffy coats. The receptors here all came from a human donor in good health.

This chain uses TRBV4-3 with TRBJ2-7; TRBD1 might be the D (5 bases). The CDR3 spans 13 residues. Trimming left V 2 bases short and J 4 bases short, with 9 bases between. Germline CDR1 LGHNA, CDR2 YSLEER. CDR3 coding DNA: TGCGCCAGCAGCCAACACCGACAGTACGAGCAGTACTTC. Protein: CASSQHRQYEQYF.

V gene TRBV14 combines with J gene TRBJ2-5; TRBD2 matches 13 bases. V lost 0 bases and J lost 4; bases outside the gene matches: 5. Germline values: CDR1 SGHDN, CDR2 FVKESK. The CDR3 is 17 residues long. The DNA for the CDR3 is TGTGCCAGCAGCCAAGAGGGACTAGCGGGATATTTAGAGACCCAGTACTTC. It specifies CASSQEGLAGYLETQYF.

This clone has only a few counts. The J gene is TRBJ2-7, the V gene TRBV10-3; 7 bases map to TRBD1. This CDR3 spans 12 amino acids. The V and J ends lost 6 bases and 2 bases, in that order; junction bases with no gene match: 1. Germline-derived CDR1 and CDR2 are ENHRY and SYGVKD. CDR3 protein: CAISGTAYEQYF. In nucleotides, the CDR3 is TGTGCCATCAGCGGGACAGCCTACGAGCAGTACTTC.

This chain uses TRBV30 with TRBJ2-5, with D possibly matching TRBD1 (6 bases). Trimming cost V 0 bases and J 7 bases, with 12 bases left between them. The germline gives CDR1 GTSNPN, CDR2 SVGIG (reference sequence). The CDR3 contains 13 residues. In DNA, the CDR3 is TGTGCCTGGAGTGTAGGGGGAACAGGGACCCAGTACTTC. This sequence encodes CAWSVGGTGTQYF.

The chain recombines TRBV28 with TRBJ1-1, with D uncertain. In germline, CDR1 is MDHEN, CDR2 SYDVKM. The V gene lost 8 bases and the J gene lost 2 bases, with 15 bases spanning the gap. The CDR3 covers 14 residues. The CDR3 sequence: CASHTYQDNTEAFF. CDR3 nucleotides: TGTGCCAGCCATACCTACCAAGATAACACTGAAGCTTTCTTT.

J is TRBJ2-7 and V is TRBV6-5, with D maybe TRBD2 (6 bases). V lost 4 bases and J lost 2, with 9 bases in between. CDR3 length: 13 residues. Germline V CDR1 and CDR2: MNHEY, SVGAGI. As DNA, the CDR3 is TGTGCCAGCAGTTCGGGAGTGACCTACGAGCAGTACTTC. Amino acid sequence: CASSSGVTYEQYF.

This clone occurred a few times. The chain is built from TRBV28 and TRBJ1-1, with TRBD1 matching 8 bases. Trimming removed 8 bases from V and 1 base from J; junction bases left unmatched: 6. Germline V gene sequence: CDR1 MDHEN, CDR2 SYDVKM. CDR3 size: 14 residues. The DNA for the CDR3 is TGTGCCAGCGACGCAGGGGGCGGGAACACTGAAGCTTTCTTT. This gives the protein CASDAGGGNTEAFF.

V and J are TRBV6-1 and TRBJ1-5, with D uncertain. The CDR3 is 15 residues long. The V gene's germline CDR1 is MNHNS and CDR2 SASEGT. The V end lost 5 bases, the J end lost 1 base, and 12 bases lay between the germline ends. This CDR3 reads CASSIQPESNQPQHF. CDR3 coding DNA: TGTGCCAGCAGTATACAGCCTGAGAGCAATCAGCCCCAGCATTTT.

The chain carries TRBV7-9 and TRBJ2-5, with 8 bases identical to TRBD1. The germline CDR1 and CDR2 sequences are SEHNR and FQNEAQ (reference sequence). The CDR3 loop spans 15 amino acids. V lost 3 bases to trimming and J lost 2 bases; unmatched junction nucleotides: 5. The CDR3 sequence: CASSLDRATQETQYF. The DNA of the CDR3 is TGTGCCAGCAGCTTGGACAGGGCAACACAAGAGACCCAGTACTTC.

This clone was picked up one time. This chain links TRBV30 with TRBJ1-2, with 7 bases that match TRBD1. With V trimmed by 2 bases and J by 3 bases, 9 bases remained unmatched. Germline CDR1 GTSNPN, CDR2 SVGIG (reference sequence). The CDR3 loop spans 15 amino acids. The CDR3 loop is CAWSQTDQGDYGYTF. The CDR3 nucleotides are TGTGCCTGGAGTCAGACAGACCAGGGGGACTATGGCTACACCTTC.

There are a few counts of this clone. Here the CDR3 reads CASSLEFAGEQFF. The CDR3 DNA reads as TGCGCCAGCAGCTTGGAATTTGCCGGTGAGCAGTTCTTC. This chain links TRBV5-1 with TRBJ2-1; D unresolved. This CDR3 spans 13 amino acids. V was cut by 0 bases and J by 9 bases, with 10 bases left in between. Germline V lookup: CDR1 SGHRS, CDR2 YFSETQ.

The chain is built from TRBV7-8 and TRBJ2-1, with D tentatively TRBD1 (6 bases). The CDR3 contains 15 residues. Trimming stripped 0 bases from V and 3 bases from J, with 9 bases between. Germline values: CDR1 SGHVS, CDR2 FQNEAQ. CDR3 region: CASSLATGNYNEQFF. The CDR3 bases are TGTGCCAGCAGCTTAGCCACAGGGAACTACAATGAGCAGTTCTTC.

J is TRBJ1-1 and V is TRBV6-5; TRBD1 is a possible D gene (5 bases). The CDR3 has 12 residues. The germline V and J ends were trimmed by 0 bases and 10 bases, with 9 bases remaining between them. Germline CDR1 is MNHEY and CDR2 is SVGAGI. In nucleotides, the CDR3 is TGTGCCAGCAGTTACTCACGGGGGGGAGCTTTCTTT. This sequence encodes CASSYSRGGAFF.

This clone was found once. V and J are TRBV7-9 and TRBJ2-7; TRBD1 is a possible D gene (6 bases). Trimming removed 5 bases from V and 5 bases from J, with 16 bases in between. Germline V CDR1 and CDR2: SEHNR, FQNEAQ (reference sequence). The CDR3 is made up of 14 amino acids. As DNA, the CDR3 is TGTGCCAGCAGCCCACAGGGTCCAGTGAACGAGCAGTACTTC. Its translation: CASSPQGPVNEQYF. Drawing the rest from reference TRBV7-9 and TRBJ2-7, the complete variable domain is DTGVSQNPRHKITKRGQNVTFRCDPISEHNRLYWYRQTLGQGPEFLTYFQNEAQLEKSRLLSDRFSAERPKGSFSTLEIQRTEQGDSAMYLCASSPQGPVNEQYFGPGTRLTVT.

The rearrangement joins TRBV6-5 to TRBJ2-1, with 14 bases that match TRBD2. CDR3 size: 16 residues. The J segment lost 8 bases and the V segment lost 4 bases, leaving 7 bases of the junction unmatched. CDR1 and CDR2 (germline): MNHEY, SVGAGI. In nucleotides, the CDR3 is TGTGCCAGCAGTTCCCCGACTAGCGGGGGGGGAGATGAGCAGTTCTTC. Translation gives CASSSPTSGGGDEQFF.

This clone was seen only a few times. The CDR3 reads CASSQVVGGGTQYF. The CDR3 coding sequence is TGTGCCAGCAGCCAAGTTGTAGGGGGCGGGACCCAGTACTTC. This chain connects TRBV4-2 to TRBJ2-5, with 7 nucleotides matching TRBD1. J was trimmed by 7 bases and V by 1 base; bases with no gene match: 6. The CDR3 sequence is 14 residues long. Germline V gene sequence: CDR1 LGHNA, CDR2 YNFKEQ.

This clone has only one observation. In DNA form, the CDR3 reads TGTGCCAGCAGCGTAGGTTCGGGATGGGTAAATGAGCAGTTCTTC. This translates into CASSVGSGWVNEQFF. The J gene is TRBJ2-1, the V gene TRBV9, with D possibly being TRBD2 (5 bases). V was cut by 0 bases and J by 7 bases, with 14 bases left in between. The germline CDR1 and CDR2 sequences are SGDLS and YYNGEE. This CDR3 spans 15 amino acids.

This rearrangement joins TRBV30 to TRBJ1-5; D is undetermined. Germline CDR1 is GTSNPN and CDR2 is SVGIG (reference sequence). The CDR3 is 14 amino acids. Between the trimmed V and J ends, which lost 4 bases and 0 bases, there was a span of 10 bases. The CDR3 DNA follows: TGTGCCTGGACTACAGCATATAGCAATCAGCCCCAGCATTTT. Amino acid sequence: CAWTTAYSNQPQHF.

This clone was observed a single time. The rearrangement joins TRBV11-2 to TRBJ2-7, with 8 bases lining up with TRBD2. Germline trimming cut 4 bases from V and 2 bases from J; bases unmatched to any gene: 10. The germline V gene encodes CDR1 SGHAT and CDR2 FQNNGV. The CDR3 contains 16 residues. CDR3 nucleotides: TGTGCCAGCAGCTCTCTCCGACTAGCGCAGACCTACGAGCAGTACTTC. Translating it yields CASSSLRLAQTYEQYF.

This clone was observed a handful of times. V and J are TRBV7-9 and TRBJ2-3, with D possibly being TRBD1 (6 bases). Germline V gene lookup returns CDR1 SEHNR and CDR2 FQNEAQ (reference sequence). The germline V and J ends were trimmed by 3 bases and 2 bases, with 12 bases remaining between them. This CDR3 comprises 15 residues. The CDR3 DNA follows: TGTGCCAGCAGCTTCCGGGGACACCTCACAGATACGCAGTATTTT. Translated: CASSFRGHLTDTQYF.

V is TRBV28 and J is TRBJ1-5; 9 bases match TRBD1. Germline loops: CDR1 MDHEN, CDR2 SYDVKM. The CDR3 totals 15 residues. Germline trimming cut 6 bases from V and 5 bases from J; bases unmatched to any gene: 8. The CDR3 DNA follows: TGTGCCAGCAGGCACAGGGGGCTGTTCCATCAGCCCCAGCATTTT. It encodes CASRHRGLFHQPQHF. Using reference TRBV28 and TRBJ1-5 for the parts outside the CDR3, the full variable domain is DVKVTQSSRYLVKRTGEKVFLECVQDMDHENMFWYRQDPGLGLRLIYFSYDVKMKEKGDIPEGYSVSREKKERFSLILESASTNQTSMYLCASRHRGLFHQPQHFGDGTRLSIL.

The chain employs TRBV5-1 and TRBJ2-6; perhaps TRBD1 as D (5 bases). V gave up 5 bases and J gave up 3 bases, with 9 bases separating them. The germline CDR1 and CDR2 sequences are SGHRS and YFSETQ. This CDR3 has 14 amino acids. As DNA, the CDR3 is TGCGCCAGCAGAGGGGATCTTGGGGCCAACGTCCTGACTTTC. It codes for CASRGDLGANVLTF.

The rearrangement links TRBV7-2 to TRBJ1-5, with D tentatively TRBD1 (6 bases). Trimming took off 5 bases at V and 5 bases at J, with 22 bases between the two ends. Germline V gene sequence: CDR1 SGHTA, CDR2 FQGNSA. This CDR3 is 17 amino acids long. The CDR3 region is CASSPISSRTAHQPQHF. The CDR3 DNA reads TGTGCCAGCAGCCCCATTTCATCCCGGACAGCTCATCAGCCCCAGCATTTT.

A few counts support this clone. J is TRBJ2-1 and V is TRBV9, with TRBD2 as a possible D gene (7 bases). The CDR3 is made up of 17 amino acids. Germline V CDR1 and CDR2: SGDLS, YYNGEE. Trimming stripped 4 bases from V and 3 bases from J, with 20 bases between. The CDR3 DNA reads as TGTGCCAGCAGCCCCCCAGGGGCTAGCGGCCTCTACAATGAGCAGTTCTTC. Amino acids: CASSPPGASGLYNEQFF. The complete variable domain, with remaining parts taken from reference TRBV9 and TRBJ2-1, reads DSGVTQTPKHLITATGQRVTLRCSPRSGDLSVYWYQQSLDQGLQFLIQYYNGEERAKGNILERFSAQQFPDLHSELNLSSLELGDSALYFCASSPPGASGLYNEQFFGPGTRLTVL.

The chain combines TRBV9 with TRBJ2-1; 8 bases fit TRBD2. V was pared by 0 bases and J by 4 bases, with 6 bases of the junction left unmatched. Germline V gene data show CDR1 as SGDLS and CDR2 as YYNGEE. The CDR3 extends over 16 amino acids. The CDR3 sequence is CASSVGNSGIYNEQFF. DNA for the CDR3: TGTGCCAGCAGCGTAGGTAATAGCGGGATTTACAATGAGCAGTTCTTC.

This clone was observed a few times. The chain has TRBV7-9 and TRBJ1-1; D call uncertain. There are 13 residues in the CDR3. V was pared by 5 bases and J by 4 bases, with 11 bases between. Germline CDR1 reads SEHNR; CDR2 reads FQNEAQ (reference sequence). The CDR3: CASSKTTGTEAFF. As DNA, the CDR3 is TGTGCCAGCAGCAAAACTACGGGCACTGAAGCTTTCTTT.

The chain joins TRBV27 to TRBJ2-5; D is perhaps TRBD2 (7 bases). With the DNA end fitting TRBJ2-7 better, the J assignment may be wrong. The germline gives CDR1 MNHEY, CDR2 SMNVEV (reference sequence). CDR3 length equals 15 residues. CDR3 sequence (DNA): TGTGCCAGCAGGAGAAGGGGGGGTGCCTCCTACGAGCAGTACTTC. This translates into CASRRRGGASYEQYF.

The table lists this clone with a few counts. V gene TRBV20-1 combines with J gene TRBJ2-7; D might be TRBD1 (6 bases). V dropped 6 bases and J dropped 6 bases, with 9 bases sitting between them. Germline CDR1 DFQATT, CDR2 SNEGSKA (reference sequence). This CDR3 spans 10 amino acids. As DNA, the CDR3 is TGCAGTGCCCAGGGGACCGAGCAGTACTTC. It specifies CSAQGTEQYF.

V is TRBV19 and J is TRBJ2-1, with TRBD1 matching 8 bases. In germline, CDR1 is LNHDA, CDR2 SQIVND (reference sequence). The CDR3 spans 16 residues. V lost 4 bases and J lost 4; bases outside the gene matches: 9. CDR3 amino acids: CASSSSPGQVYNEQFF. The CDR3 nucleotides read TGTGCCAGTAGTAGCTCCCCGGGACAGGTATACAATGAGCAGTTCTTC.

In this sample, this clone turned up once. J is TRBJ2-6 and V is TRBV9, with TRBD1 identical over 9 bases. The CDR3 runs to 17 residues. V lost 3 bases and J lost 4; bases outside the gene matches: 8. In germline, CDR1 is SGDLS, CDR2 YYNGEE. In DNA form, the CDR3 reads TGTGCCAGCAGCGCACCGGGACAGGGAAGCGGGGCCAACGTCCTGACTTTC. Its protein product is CASSAPGQGSGANVLTF.